The 12 T cell receptor beta chains below come from one sample, sequenced in a study of radiotherapy plus CTLA-4 blockade in lung cancer. Sequencing used immunoSEQ multiplex PCR; TCRdb keeps in-frame clones, though not all of them. The data show over 85,000 clones, roughly four fifths seen once. Sequencing used peripheral blood, obtained from a patient treated with radiotherapy plus ipilimumab. The receptor source for this set is a human donor with non-small cell lung cancer that progressed on radiotherapy plus ipilimumab.

The rearrangement links TRBV5-8 to TRBJ2-7; the D is unclear. Germline V gives CDR1 SGHTS, CDR2 YDEGEE. The CDR3 has 14 amino acids. V lost 6 bases to trimming and J lost 2 bases, with 15 bases between them. This CDR3 is CASTPSPDPYEQYF. CDR3 nucleotide sequence: TGTGCCAGCACCCCCTCACCGGACCCCTACGAGCAGTACTTC.

There are a few counts of this clone. Mismatch with germline at one junction end may stem from a read error. The chain joins TRBV4-1 to TRBJ1-1; unclear D gene. Germline V gene sequence: CDR1 MGHRA, CDR2 YSYEKL. The CDR3 sequence is 11 residues long. The CDR3: CASSLTGRAVF. The DNA of the CDR3 is TGCGCCAGCAGCCTGACCGGACGGGCGGTCTTT.

The J gene is TRBJ2-2, the V gene TRBV7-9; 7 bases match TRBD1. Germline CDR1 reads SEHNR; CDR2 reads FQNEAQ (reference sequence). V lost 4 bases to trimming and J lost 5 bases; unmatched junction nucleotides: 7. The CDR3 is 15 residues long. CDR3 amino acids: CASSSATGPTGELFF. The CDR3 nucleotides read TGTGCCAGCAGCTCAGCGACAGGGCCAACCGGGGAGCTGTTTTTT. The complete variable domain, with remaining parts taken from reference TRBV7-9 and TRBJ2-2, reads DTGVSQNPRHKITKRGQNVTFRCDPISEHNRLYWYRQTLGQGPEFLTYFQNEAQLEKSRLLSDRFSAERPKGSFSTLEIQRTEQGDSAMYLCASSSATGPTGELFFGEGSRLTVL.

V and J are TRBV7-6 and TRBJ2-1, with 8 positions matching TRBD2. This CDR3 comprises 16 residues. Per the germline V gene, CDR1 is SGHVS and CDR2 is FNYEAQ. V shed 0 bases and J 5 bases; nucleotides not matched to a gene: 6. The CDR3 DNA reads as TGTGCCAGCAGCTTAGCGCAAGCGGGAGCTAACAATGAGCAGTTCTTC. Translation: CASSLAQAGANNEQFF.

V is TRBV6-6 and J is TRBJ1-1; possibly TRBD1 for D (6 bases). CDR1 and CDR2 from the germline V gene are MNHNY and SVGAGI (reference sequence). The CDR3 is made up of 13 amino acids. Between the trimmed V and J ends, which lost 9 bases and 4 bases, there was a span of 15 bases. The CDR3 loop is CASNRDKFTEAFF. As DNA, the CDR3 is TGTGCCAGTAACCGGGACAAATTCACTGAAGCTTTCTTT.

This chain joins TRBV7-9 and TRBJ2-5; D unclear. Germline V lookup: CDR1 SEHNR, CDR2 FQNEAQ (reference sequence). V dropped 3 bases and J dropped 1 base, with 9 bases sitting between them. The CDR3 has 14 residues. CDR3 protein: CASSFPTSQETQYF. In nucleotides, the CDR3 is TGTGCCAGCAGCTTTCCGACAAGCCAAGAGACCCAGTACTTC.

The chain couples TRBV19 to TRBJ1-5; no definite D call. The CDR3 length is 14 residues. The ends were cut back, 5 bases at V and 0 bases at J, with 8 bases in the middle. Germline V CDR1 and CDR2: LNHDA, SQIVND (reference sequence). The chain's CDR3 is CASSFGFSNQPQHF. The CDR3, as DNA: TGTGCCAGTAGTTTCGGTTTTAGCAATCAGCCCCAGCATTTT.

This chain connects TRBV6-6 to TRBJ1-3; D unresolved. V was trimmed by 7 bases and J by 0 bases, leaving 7 bases between them. Per germline, CDR1 MNHNY and CDR2 SVGAGI (reference sequence). This CDR3 has 13 amino acids. The CDR3 sequence is CASTNPSGNTIYF. CDR3 bases: TGTGCCAGCACCAACCCCTCTGGAAACACCATATATTTT.

This chain links TRBV30 with TRBJ2-3; D might be TRBD1 (5 bases). This CDR3 region has 15 residues. Trimming left V 5 bases short and J 4 bases short, with 19 bases between. CDR1 and CDR2 (germline): GTSNPN, SVGIG (reference sequence). The DNA of the CDR3 is TGTGCCTGGGGACCCGGGTCGTTACAGGCAGATACGCAGTATTTT. Its protein is CAWGPGSLQADTQYF.

The CDR3 DNA reads TGTGCTAGTGGTTTAGGAGGGGCGGGGGAGACCCAGTACTTC. It codes for CASGLGGAGETQYF. The chain links TRBV12-5 to TRBJ2-5, with a weak D call TRBD2 (6 bases). Between the trimmed V and J ends, which lost 3 bases and 5 bases, there was a span of 13 bases. This CDR3 has 14 amino acids. Germline CDR1 and CDR2: LGHNT and FRNRAP.

The chain links TRBV27 to TRBJ1-4; D unresolved. The CDR3 is 15 amino acids. Per the germline V gene, CDR1 is MNHEY and CDR2 is SMNVEV (reference sequence). The V end lost 0 bases, the J end lost 4 bases, and 9 bases lay between the germline ends. The CDR3 loop reads CASSLSSTVNEKLFF. As DNA, the CDR3 is TGTGCCAGCAGTTTATCGAGTACAGTTAATGAAAAACTGTTTTTT.

This chain links TRBV6-6 with TRBJ1-2; D gene uncertain. The CDR3 sequence is 13 residues long. Deletions cut 2 bases from V and 5 bases from J, with 9 bases between. Looked up from germline, CDR1 is MNHNY and CDR2 is SVGAGI (reference sequence). The CDR3 loop reads CASSYGDTYGYTF. For the CDR3, the DNA is TGTGCCAGCAGTTACGGGGATACGTATGGCTACACCTTC.